This T cell receptor (beta chain) was obtained from a study of blood T cell repertoires in COVID-19. Study background: The origin of the acute and convalescent COVID-19 samples was the United States, Italy and Spain. Sample material is recorded as cDNA or gDNA derived from T cells, B-cell-depleted T cells, or PBMCs.

Seattle patients were enrolled while actively infected and followed longitudinally. Generated by immunoSEQ multiplex PCR, the TCRdb table keeps only in-frame clones and is missing some. Of about 420,000 clones in the sample, 70% to 90% are singletons; the top ten hold 0.8% to 0.9%. This CDR3 region has 14 residues. Trimming at V came to 5 bases and at J to 1 base, leaving 2 bases not matched to a gene. Germline CDR1 reads SGHRS; CDR2 reads YFSETQ. The chain carries TRBV5-1 and TRBJ2-5, with 10 bases aligning to TRBD1. Material: peripheral blood. The TCR comes from a man between 18 and 29 years old with COVID-19, enrolled during active disease. CDR3 protein: CASRDRGSQETQYF. Here the CDR3 DNA reads TGCGCCAGCAGGGACAGGGGGTCCCAAGAGACCCAGTACTTC.